This T cell receptor (beta chain) was recorded in a study of blood T cell repertoires in COVID-19. Whole-study context: The United States, Italy and Spain supplied acute and convalescent COVID-19 samples. PBMCs, B-cell-depleted T cells, or T cells provided the cDNA or gDNA that made up the material.

This CDR3 is built from 17 residues. Germline CDR1 reads KGHSH; CDR2 reads LQKENI. V was clipped by 5 bases and J by 0 bases, with 16 bases between them. TCRdb keeps only in-frame clones here, not all; method: immunoSEQ multiplex PCR. The table records some 320,000 clones, 75% to 85% of them present only once. The sequence was obtained from a human donor in a cohort sampled during active COVID-19. This chain links TRBV18 with TRBJ2-2; D perhaps matches TRBD1 (6 bases). The sample was peripheral blood. The CDR3 is CASSSPDSASNTGELFF. The CDR3 DNA reads TGTGCCAGCTCATCCCCGGACAGTGCCTCGAACACCGGGGAGCTGTTTTTT.